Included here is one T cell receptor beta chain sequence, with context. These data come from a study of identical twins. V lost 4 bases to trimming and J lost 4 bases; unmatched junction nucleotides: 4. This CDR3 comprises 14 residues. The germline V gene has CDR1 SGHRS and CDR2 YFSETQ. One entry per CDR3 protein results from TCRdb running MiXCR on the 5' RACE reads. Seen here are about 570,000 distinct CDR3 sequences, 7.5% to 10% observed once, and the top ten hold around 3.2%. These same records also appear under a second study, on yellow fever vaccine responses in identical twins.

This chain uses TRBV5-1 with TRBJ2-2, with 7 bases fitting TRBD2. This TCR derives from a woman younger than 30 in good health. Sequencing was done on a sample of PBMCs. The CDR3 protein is CASSAGTTTGELFF. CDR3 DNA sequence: TGCGCCAGCAGCGCCGGGACTACCACCGGGGAGCTGTTTTTT. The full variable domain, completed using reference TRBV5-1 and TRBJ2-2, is KAGVTQTPRYLIKTRGQQVTLSCSPISGHRSVSWYQQTPGQGLQFLFEYFSETQRNKGNFPGRFSGRQFSNSRSEMNVSTLELGDSALYLCASSAGTTTGELFFGEGSRLTVL.